Listed below are T cell receptor beta chains from one sample, sequenced in a study of control samples from healthy donors and cancer patients. Generated by immunoSEQ multiplex PCR, the TCRdb table keeps only in-frame clones and is missing some. The table shows about 110,000 clones, with approximately 90% occurring only once. The specimen sequenced was blood. All receptors derive from a woman between 45 and 60 years old in good health. CDR3s include the opening cysteine and the closing phenylalanine or tryptophan. D genes are given only for firm matches. A clone size is listed for some rows: how often the clone was seen (once, few, many), or a class if it is expanded.

-	TRBJ1-4	TRBV6-5	-	CASSYMTDPEKLFF	TGTGCCAGCAGTTACATGACCGACCCAGAAAAACTGTTTTTT
TRBD2	TRBJ2-3	TRBV28	-	CASSLYGGRPRTDTQYF	TGTGCCAGCAGTTTGTATGGCGGGAGGCCCCGCACAGATACGCAGTATTTT
TRBD1	TRBJ2-2	TRBV7-3	-	CASSLTGTENTGELFF	TGTGCCAGCAGCTTAACCGGGACAGAGAACACCGGGGAGCTGTTTTTT
-	TRBJ2-7	TRBV7-9	-	CASSAIPRSSYEQYF	TGTGCCAGCAGCGCCATCCCACGGAGCTCCTACGAGCAGTACTTC
-	TRBJ1-1	TRBV25-1	-	CASSEYLRGYTEAFF	TGTGCCAGCAGTGAATATCTCCGGGGCTACACTGAAGCTTTCTTT
TRBD1	TRBJ2-5	TRBV19	-	CASSSATGGWETQYF	TGTGCCAGTAGTTCCGCAACAGGGGGCTGGGAGACCCAGTACTTC
-	TRBJ1-6	TRBV3-1/TRBV3-2	once	CASSQDPIKPLHF	TGTGCCAGCAGCCAAGATCCCATAAAACCCCTCCACTTT
-	TRBJ2-7	TRBV11-2	-	CASSLHFYEQYF	TGTGCCAGCAGCTTGCACTTTTACGAGCAGTACTTC
-	TRBJ1-1	TRBV10-3	-	CAISESSTGLNTEAFF	TGTGCCATCAGTGAGTCGTCGACAGGATTGAACACTGAAGCTTTCTTT
-	TRBJ1-1	TRBV29-1	-	CSVDLGGTEAFF	TGCAGCGTTGATTTAGGGGGGACTGAAGCTTTCTTT
-	TRBJ2-5	TRBV11-1	-	CASSLYPMGLETQYF	TGTGCCAGCAGCTTATACCCCATGGGTTTGGAGACCCAGTACTTC
-	TRBJ1-2	TRBV9	-	CASSVEMGSWTNYGYTF	TGTGCCAGCAGCGTAGAGATGGGGTCGTGGACTAACTATGGCTACACCTTC
-	TRBJ1-1	TRBV28	-	CASSLLTTEAFF	TGTGCCAGCAGTTTACTAACCACTGAAGCTTTCTTT
-	TRBJ1-2	TRBV6-5	once	CASGYGPGRAGYTF	TGTGCCAGCGGTTACGGGCCTGGACGAGCTGGCTACACCTTC
-	TRBJ1-5	TRBV6-5	-	CASSYSPKGNQPQHF	TGTGCCAGCAGTTACTCTCCGAAGGGCAATCAGCCCCAGCATTTT
TRBD1	TRBJ1-4	TRBV4-3	-	CASSQDRGLDGEKLFF	TGCGCCAGCAGCCAAGATAGGGGGCTGGATGGCGAAAAACTGTTTTTT
-	TRBJ1-1	TRBV12-3/TRBV12-4	-	CASRKVGGGEAFF	TGTGCCAGCAGAAAGGTCGGTGGGGGGGAAGCTTTCTTT
-	TRBJ1-2	TRBV30	-	CAWSVSGNYGYTF	TGTGCCTGGAGTGTATCGGGGAACTATGGCTACACCTTC
TRBD2	TRBJ2-3	TRBV2	-	CANQGLAASTDTQYF	TGTGCCAACCAGGGACTAGCGGCTAGCACAGATACGCAGTATTTT
-	TRBJ1-4	TRBV19	-	CASTPYATNEKLFF	TGTGCCAGTACTCCATATGCAACTAATGAAAAACTGTTTTTT
-	TRBJ2-5	TRBV3-1/TRBV3-2	-	CASSHLRVQETQYF	TGTGCCAGCAGCCACTTGAGGGTCCAAGAGACCCAGTACTTC
TRBD1	TRBJ2-3	TRBV6-6	-	CASRPGTARSTDTQYF	TGTGCCAGCAGACCCGGGACAGCGCGGAGCACAGATACGCAGTATTTT
TRBD2	TRBJ2-3	TRBV12-5	-	CASGLGSSGRRTDTQYF	TGTGCTAGTGGTTTAGGATCCAGCGGGAGGCGCACAGATACGCAGTATTTT
-	TRBJ1-1	TRBV19	-	CASSIGRTLNTEAFF	TGTGCCAGTAGTATAGGCAGGACACTGAACACTGAAGCTTTCTTT
TRBD1	TRBJ1-2	TRBV6-5	-	CASSRPGQGLYGYTF	TGTGCCAGCAGCCGTCCGGGACAGGGTTTATATGGCTACACCTTC
-	TRBJ1-2	TRBV10-3	-	CAISDPGLGASYGYTF	TGTGCCATCAGTGACCCGGGCCTGGGGGCCTCTTATGGCTACACCTTC
TRBD1	TRBJ1-4	TRBV2	-	CASSRDRGYEKLFF	TGTGCCAGCAGCAGGGACAGGGGATATGAAAAACTGTTTTTT
-	TRBJ2-1	TRBV30	once	CACAYNEQFF	TGTGCCTGCGCCTACAATGAGCAGTTCTTC
-	TRBJ2-2	TRBV4-1	-	CASSQLGVSNTGELFF	TGCGCCAGCAGCCAGCTCGGTGTCTCGAACACCGGGGAGCTGTTTTTT
-	TRBJ1-3	TRBV5-1	-	CASSLGLTPGNTIYF	TGCGCCAGCAGCTTGGGGCTGACCCCTGGAAACACCATATATTTT
-	TRBJ1-2	TRBV9	-	CASSVEFHGLGYTF	TGTGCCAGCAGCGTAGAATTTCACGGTTTGGGCTACACCTTC
TRBD1	TRBJ2-2	TRBV15	-	CATSSPLGQGGSGGELFF	TGTGCCACCAGCAGCCCACTGGGACAGGGGGGCTCAGGCGGGGAGCTGTTTTTT
-	TRBJ1-5	TRBV29-1	few	CSVGEGLGNQPQHF	TGCAGCGTCGGGGAGGGCCTTGGCAATCAGCCCCAGCATTTT
TRBD1	TRBJ1-6	TRBV6-2/TRBV6-3	-	CASSYLGQGAYSPLHF	TGTGCCAGCAGTTACTTGGGACAGGGGGCTTATTCACCCCTCCACTTT
TRBD2	TRBJ2-1	TRBV29-1	-	CSVENPSGGARAYNEQFF	TGCAGCGTTGAAAACCCCAGCGGGGGGGCCAGGGCATACAATGAGCAGTTCTTC
TRBD2	TRBJ2-2	TRBV18	-	CASSPLASGGAFTGELFF	TGTGCCAGCTCACCACTTGCTAGCGGGGGAGCCTTCACCGGGGAGCTGTTTTTT
-	TRBJ2-4	TRBV19	-	CASSIQGIGTGKNIQYF	TGTGCCAGTAGTATTCAGGGAATTGGTACGGGCAAAAACATTCAGTACTTC
-	TRBJ2-5	TRBV6-5	-	CASSLRTEETQYF	TGTGCCAGCAGCCTTAGGACAGAAGAGACCCAGTACTTC
-	TRBJ1-3	TRBV7-6	-	CASSLTTGRSGNTIYF	TGTGCCAGCAGTCTTACTACAGGGAGATCTGGAAACACCATATATTTT
-	TRBJ2-5	TRBV7-9	-	CASILSVLVETQYF	TGTGCCAGCATCCTCAGTGTACTGGTAGAGACCCAGTACTTC
TRBD2	TRBJ2-2	TRBV7-2	few	CASSLVAGGPGELFF	TGTGCCAGCAGCTTAGTAGCGGGAGGCCCCGGGGAGCTGTTTTTT
TRBD2	TRBJ2-3	TRBV14	-	CASSQGTSGGITDTQYF	TGTGCCAGCAGCCAAGGGACTAGCGGGGGGATAACAGATACGCAGTATTTT
-	TRBJ1-6	TRBV10-3	-	CAISESIGRNSPLHF	TGTGCCATCAGTGAGTCGATAGGGAGGAATTCACCCCTCCACTTT
TRBD2	TRBJ2-5	TRBV6-5	-	CASSYVASGAQETQYF	TGTGCCAGCAGTTACGTGGCTAGCGGGGCTCAAGAGACCCAGTACTTC
-	TRBJ1-1	TRBV7-3	-	CASSLKGINTEAFF	TGTGCCAGCAGCTTAAAGGGGATAAACACTGAAGCTTTCTTT
-	TRBJ1-1	TRBV18	-	CASSRSDSSTEAFF	TGTGCCAGCTCACGAAGTGACAGTTCCACTGAAGCTTTCTTT
TRBD2	TRBJ2-3	TRBV13	-	CASSLDSGRAGSADTQYF	TGTGCCAGCAGCTTGGATAGCGGGAGGGCCGGCTCTGCAGATACGCAGTATTTT
-	TRBJ2-7	TRBV6-5	-	CASSLRGPPYEQYF	TGTGCCAGCAGCCTGCGGGGGCCCCCCTACGAGCAGTACTTC
-	TRBJ2-3	TRBV11-2	-	CASSLNILGPDTQYF	TGTGCCAGCAGCTTAAACATACTAGGCCCAGATACGCAGTATTTT
-	TRBJ2-3	TRBV2	-	CASSQLDTQYF	TGTGCCAGCAGCCAACTAGATACGCAGTATTTT
TRBD1	TRBJ2-7	TRBV6-5	-	CASRNQGQTYEQYF	TGTGCCAGCAGAAACCAGGGACAGACCTACGAGCAGTACTTC
TRBD2	TRBJ2-3	TRBV27	-	CASSLGPGGTQYF	TGTGCCAGCAGTCTCGGTCCGGGAGGCACGCAGTATTTT
TRBD1	TRBJ2-3	TRBV5-5	-	CASSSRTGPDTQYF	TGTGCCAGCAGCTCTCGGACAGGGCCAGATACGCAGTATTTT
-	TRBJ2-3	TRBV7-9	-	CASSPTLTDTQYF	TGTGCCAGCAGCCCAACCCTAACAGATACGCAGTATTTT
-	TRBJ2-1	TRBV11-2	-	CASSLSNNEQFF	TGTGCCAGCAGCTTATCAAACAATGAGCAGTTCTTC
-	TRBJ2-1	TRBV6-5	-	CASSYSRAGVNEQFF	TGTGCCAGCAGTTACTCCCGGGCCGGGGTGAATGAGCAGTTCTTC
-	TRBJ1-2	TRBV4-3	-	CASSPRGVLSYGYTF	TGCGCCAGCAGCCCCCGAGGGGTATTGAGCTATGGCTACACCTTC
-	TRBJ2-1	TRBV5-1	-	CASSLDWGSYNEQFF	TGCGCCAGCAGCTTGGACTGGGGCTCCTACAATGAGCAGTTCTTC
TRBD1	TRBJ2-3	TRBV5-1	once	CASSLPTGTGTDTQYF	TGCGCCAGCAGCTTGCCGACGGGGACAGGCACAGATACGCAGTATTTT